Listed below are T cell receptor beta chains from one sample, sequenced in a study of T cells in Graves' hyperthyroidism and ophthalmopathy. TCRdb re-analysed the multiplex PCR reads in MiXCR, keeping a single row per CDR3 protein. This table has 610,000 or so distinct CDR3 sequences, around 42% appearing once. Sequencing was done on a sample of peripheral blood or thyroid tissue (not recorded which). Receptors were obtained from a woman between 18 and 29 years old with Graves' hyperthyroidism. CDR3s include the opening cysteine and the closing phenylalanine or tryptophan. D genes are given only for firm matches. Only some rows state a clone size, as once, few, many or a class for expanded clones.

TRBJ1-1 many TRBV7-9 NA 13 TGTGCCAGCAGCTGGGACCGGGACACTGAAGCTTTCTTT CASSWDRDTEAFF
TRBJ2-7 many TRBV9 NA 12 TGTGCCAGCAGCGTAGGGGGCGGCGAGCAGTACTTC CASSVGGGEQYF
TRBJ2-7 once TRBV25-1 TRBD2 17 TGTGCCAGCAGTGCTAGGGCCACTAGCGGGAGGGTAAGGGAGCAGTACTTC CASSARATSGRVREQYF
TRBJ2-5 NA TRBV12-3/TRBV12-4 NA 11 TGTGCCAGCACCATAACAGGGACCCAGTACTTC CASTITGTQYF
TRBJ1-1 many TRBV10-3 NA 14 TGTGCCATCAGGGGTGGCGAGGGCAGGGTTGAAGCTTTCTTT CAIRGGEGRVEAFF
TRBJ1-3 NA TRBV27 TRBD1 14 TGTGCCAGCAGTTTAACCGGGACAGGTGACACCATATATTTT CASSLTGTGDTIYF
TRBJ2-1 few TRBV19 TRBD2 14 TGTGCCAGTAGTACAGAACCCAGCGGGACGGAGCAGTTCTTC CASSTEPSGTEQFF
TRBJ2-5 many TRBV9 NA 14 TGTGCCAGCAGCGTAGGCCAGTCCCAAGAGACCCAGTACTTC CASSVGQSQETQYF
TRBJ2-2 once TRBV13 TRBD2 16 TGTGCCAGCAGACCGACGACTAGCGGGCCAACCGGGGAGCTGTTTTTT CASRPTTSGPTGELFF
TRBJ1-2 many TRBV12-3/TRBV12-4 NA 13 TGTGCCAGCAGTTCCAGGCAGGGTGACGGCTACACCTTC CASSSRQGDGYTF
TRBJ2-5 NA TRBV15 NA 15 TGTGCCACCAGCAGACTTACAGCAGGGAAAGAGACCCAGTACTTC CATSRLTAGKETQYF
TRBJ2-7 NA TRBV10-3 TRBD1 14 TGTGCCATGAATTTACAGGGGAGAGGCTACGAGCAATACTTC CAMNLQGRGYEQYF